These 7 T cell receptor beta chains share one sample of origin, sequenced in a study of human T cells and chemical hapten exposure. Time point of the sample: pre-sensitization, week 0. Treatment given: therapeutic diphenylcyclopropenone sensitization with weekly scalp DPC. TCRdb reanalysed the RACE reads using MiXCR and keeps one entry per CDR3 protein. The data hold about 350,000 distinct CDR3 sequences, with approximately 5.8% observed a single time. Sequenced here: whole blood, sampled in connection with sensitization to the hapten diphenylcyclopropenone (DPC). The origin of the receptors is a young woman with alopecia areata. Some clones in this sample may be carry-over from other donors' samples.

This clonotype has ten or more counts. This chain joins TRBV19 and TRBJ2-6; D remains unclear. This CDR3 has 18 residues. The germline gives CDR1 LNHDA, CDR2 SQIVND (reference sequence). The germline V and J ends were trimmed by 7 bases and 4 bases, with 23 bases remaining between them. The CDR3 loop is CASTITFFSPSGANVLTF. Here the CDR3 DNA reads TGTGCCAGTACCATTACATTTTTCTCGCCCTCGGGGGCCAACGTCCTGACTTTC.

The gene calls are TRBV20-1 and TRBJ1-5; no definite D call. The V end was cut by 0 bases, the J end by 4 bases, with 7 bases between. Germline CDR1 and CDR2: DFQATT and SNEGSKA (reference sequence). This CDR3 has 13 amino acids. Here the CDR3 DNA reads TGCAGTGCTAGAGATTCACCAAATCAGCCCCAGCATTTT. It is translated as CSARDSPNQPQHF.

The sample holds a few counts of this clonotype. The CDR3 DNA sequence: TGCGCCAGCGGTAGGGAAAACGACAGGGGGCGCACAGATACGCAGTATTTT. As protein: CASGRENDRGRTDTQYF. This chain connects TRBV5-1 to TRBJ2-3; 10 bases are shared with TRBD1. Germline CDR1 reads SGHRS; CDR2 reads YFSETQ. The CDR3 is 17 residues long. V lost 7 bases, J lost 1 base, and 12 bases stayed unmatched.

This clonotype turned up a few times. This rearrangement joins TRBV6-2 or TRBV6-3 to TRBJ2-7, with D unresolved. The CDR3 is 14 amino acids. In germline, CDR1 is MNHEY, CDR2 SVGEGT. The V end was cut by 0 bases, the J end by 5 bases, with 11 bases between. In DNA, the CDR3 is TGTGCCAGCAGTTACTCAAAGGGAAGGAACGAGCAGTACTTC. It codes for CASSYSKGRNEQYF.

This clonotype occurred many times. This chain uses TRBV27 with TRBJ1-1, with D hard to call. The germline V gene encodes CDR1 MNHEY and CDR2 SMNVEV (reference sequence). This CDR3 contains 12 residues. The V gene lost 6 bases and the J gene lost 5 bases, with 10 bases spanning the gap. The CDR3 spells CASRIEGTEAFF. The CDR3 nucleotides read TGTGCCAGCAGAATAGAGGGTACTGAAGCTTTCTTT.

This clonotype occurred a few times. The chain joins TRBV5-1 to TRBJ2-5; no clear D. The ends were cut back, 6 bases at V and 1 base at J, with 4 bases in the middle. The CDR3 length is 11 residues. Germline V gene lookup returns CDR1 SGHRS and CDR2 YFSETQ. The CDR3 loop reads CASTGQETQYF. The CDR3 DNA sequence: TGCGCCAGCACGGGCCAAGAGACCCAGTACTTC.

In this sample, this clonotype turned up many times. V and J are TRBV27 and TRBJ1-1, with D perhaps TRBD1 (5 bases). The germline V and J ends were trimmed by 8 bases and 5 bases, with 15 bases remaining between them. There are 13 residues in the CDR3. Germline values: CDR1 MNHEY, CDR2 SMNVEV (reference sequence). CDR3 sequence: CASQGRLGTEAFF. The CDR3, as DNA: TGTGCCAGCCAGGGACGCCTGGGTACTGAAGCTTTCTTT.